Listed below are T cell receptor beta chains from one sample, sequenced in a study of human T cells and chemical hapten exposure. A single record per CDR3 protein comes from TCRdb applying MiXCR to the RACE reads. The table includes about 95,000 distinct CDR3 sequences, more than 9.5% detected once. Sequenced material: whole blood, taken in connection with sensitization to the hapten diphenylcyclopropenone (DPC). The receptor set was obtained from a woman in her 40s with alopecia areata. Some clones in this sample may be carry-over from other donors' samples. CDR3s include the opening cysteine and the closing phenylalanine or tryptophan.

J gene | V gene | CDR3 protein
TRBJ2-7 | TRBV5-1 | CASSLAAGFPYEQYF
TRBJ2-3 | TRBV12-3/TRBV12-4 | CASNKRGLSRTDTQYF
TRBJ2-1 | TRBV7-8 | CASSLGQGSTNEQFF
TRBJ2-1 | TRBV30 | CAWSVKLAGVDEQFF
TRBJ1-1 | TRBV20-1 | CSARSSPNTEAFF
TRBJ2-4 | TRBV23-1 | CASSPGTDAKNIQYF
TRBJ2-7 | TRBV11-3 | CASSLSGTENYEQYF
TRBJ2-7 | TRBV7-2 | CASSWAGSMIQYF
TRBJ1-5 | TRBV6-2/TRBV6-3 | CASREGGASNQPQHF
TRBJ2-1 | TRBV6-2/TRBV6-3 | CASRNAGGDEQFF
TRBJ2-5 | TRBV29-1 | CSAAAKLQETQYF
TRBJ1-2 | TRBV6-1 | CASSETAGTPRGGYTF
TRBJ1-3 | TRBV29-1 | CSVVLTGNTIYF
TRBJ2-5 | TRBV20-1 | CSASWVAGQETQYF
TRBJ2-5 | TRBV7-2 | CASSFSGRNQETQYF
TRBJ2-2 | TRBV20-1 | CSASRPGTGELFF
TRBJ2-7 | TRBV27 | CASSLSAGAIEQYF
TRBJ2-7 | TRBV7-2 | CASSNRDLSSYEQYF
TRBJ1-3 | TRBV29-1 | CSVGTGSGNTIYF
TRBJ2-5 | TRBV29-1 | CSVEGAGGSPETQYF
TRBJ2-7 | TRBV7-2 | CASSWSYEQYF
TRBJ2-1 | TRBV19 | CASSIVGGGSPQGQFF
TRBJ2-3 | TRBV2 | CASSEAIAGGLPVPTDTQYF
TRBJ2-1 | TRBV9 | CASSVGPDGGNEQFF